Listed below are T cell receptor beta chains from one sample, sequenced in a study of T cell responses to AZD1222 COVID-19 vaccine. TCRdb's table, derived via immunoSEQ multiplex PCR, lists solely in-frame clones and lacks some. The profile shows about 160,000 clones, about 90% of them singletons. The source material was peripheral blood, sampled 28 days after the second AZD1222 dose. The receptors originated from an adult who received the AZD1222 COVID-19 vaccine. Each CDR3 is given with its conserved first and last residue. The order of the fields is clone size, D gene, V gene, J gene, CDR3 protein, CDR3 DNA. A D gene is named only where the DNA matches it firmly. Not all rows give a size; the values are once, few, many and, for expanded clones, a class.

NA	NA	TRBV7-2	TRBJ1-3	CASSLVGIGNTIYF	TGTGCCAGCAGCTTAGTTGGGATTGGAAACACCATATATTTT
NA	NA	TRBV10-1	TRBJ1-1	CASSERGFQEAFF	TGCGCCAGCAGTGAAAGGGGTTTCCAAGAAGCTTTCTTT
NA	NA	TRBV19	TRBJ2-5	CATASDPRRETQYF	TGTGCCACGGCATCGGACCCAAGGCGAGAGACCCAGTACTTC
once	TRBD1	TRBV9	TRBJ2-7	CASSSAGQGDGEQYF	TGTGCCAGCAGCTCCGCGGGACAGGGGGATGGGGAGCAGTACTTC
NA	TRBD1	TRBV5-6	TRBJ2-7	CASSPGQGNSYEQYF	TGTGCCAGCAGCCCGGGACAGGGGAATTCCTACGAGCAGTACTTC
NA	TRBD2	TRBV9	TRBJ2-4	CASSVGREGGIQYF	TGTGCCAGCAGCGTAGGCCGGGAGGGCGGCATTCAGTACTTC
NA	TRBD2	TRBV5-1	TRBJ2-3	CASSLGSAGAFLDTQYF	TGCGCCAGCAGCTTGGGGTCAGCGGGGGCCTTCCTAGATACGCAGTATTTT
NA	TRBD1	TRBV9	TRBJ2-2	CASTLRAGGTGELFF	TGTGCCAGCACCCTCAGGGCAGGGGGCACCGGGGAGCTGTTTTTT
once	NA	TRBV7-9	TRBJ1-4	CASSLGDGEKLFF	TGTGCCAGCAGCTTAGGTGACGGTGAAAAACTGTTTTTT
NA	NA	TRBV29-1	TRBJ1-2	CSSLGYRAEGYTF	TGCAGCTCGTTGGGGTACAGGGCTGAGGGCTACACCTTC
once	NA	TRBV5-6	TRBJ2-1	CASSNGLKYNEQFF	TGTGCCAGCAGCAATGGACTAAAATACAATGAGCAGTTCTTC
NA	NA	TRBV7-9	TRBJ1-1	CASSLRGLMNTEAFF	TGTGCCAGCAGCTTGAGGGGCCTCATGAACACTGAAGCTTTCTTT
NA	NA	TRBV19	TRBJ1-2	CASGAGYGYTF	TGTGCCAGTGGGGCTGGCTATGGCTACACCTTC
NA	NA	TRBV5-1	TRBJ1-3	CASSASTVSSGNTIYF	TGCGCCAGCAGCGCATCGACAGTCAGCTCTGGAAACACCATATATTTT
few	NA	TRBV6-5	TRBJ1-6	CASSIQEGKGSPLHF	TGTGCCAGCAGTATCCAGGAGGGTAAAGGGTCACCCCTCCACTTT
NA	TRBD2	TRBV27	TRBJ2-5	CASSSSLAGETQYF	TGTGCCAGCAGCAGCTCACTAGCGGGGGAGACCCAGTACTTC
NA	NA	TRBV7-9	TRBJ1-2	CASSLVPGNYGYTF	TGTGCCAGCAGCTTAGTACCAGGAAACTATGGCTACACCTTC
NA	NA	TRBV5-1	TRBJ1-3	CASSLGGVTGNTIYF	TGCGCCAGCAGCTTGGGAGGAGTTACTGGAAACACCATATATTTT
NA	NA	TRBV15	TRBJ2-1	CATSSRAGTNNNEQFF	TGTGCCACCAGCAGTAGAGCCGGGACCAACAACAATGAGCAGTTCTTC
NA	NA	TRBV6-1	TRBJ1-1	CASSERLGYPEAFF	TGTGCCAGCAGTGAAAGACTCGGGTATCCTGAAGCTTTCTTT
once	NA	TRBV18	TRBJ1-3	CASSPPMGPQSGNTIYF	TGTGCCAGCTCACCTCCAATGGGACCGCAGTCTGGAAACACCATATATTTT
NA	NA	TRBV15	TRBJ1-5	CATSRGPNQPQHF	TGTGCCACCAGCAGAGGCCCCAATCAGCCCCAGCATTTT
NA	NA	TRBV10-3	TRBJ1-6	CAISESTGRPGPSPLHF	TGTGCCATCAGTGAGTCGACGGGCCGCCCCGGGCCTTCACCCCTCCACTTT
NA	TRBD1	TRBV7-6	TRBJ1-1	CASSYRGSEAFF	TGTGCCAGCAGCTACAGGGGGTCTGAAGCTTTCTTT
NA	NA	TRBV5-5	TRBJ2-2	CASSFWAGELFF	TGTGCCAGCAGCTTTTGGGCCGGGGAGCTGTTTTTT
NA	NA	TRBV6-5	TRBJ2-1	CASSPTRPGDEQFF	TGTGCCAGCAGCCCCACTCGGCCAGGAGATGAGCAGTTCTTC
NA	TRBD1	TRBV6-5	TRBJ1-1	CASRGVGQGWTEAFF	TGTGCCAGCAGGGGCGTGGGACAGGGATGGACTGAAGCTTTCTTT
NA	NA	TRBV18	TRBJ1-2	CASSPLGAANYGYTF	TGTGCCAGCTCACCCCTCGGGGCCGCAAACTATGGCTACACCTTC
few	NA	TRBV3-1/TRBV3-2	TRBJ2-3	CASSQGRGTFGTDTQYF	TGTGCCAGCAGCCAAGGACGGGGGACGTTCGGTACAGATACGCAGTATTTT
NA	NA	TRBV6-1	TRBJ1-3	CASSSQPGNTIYF	TGTGCCAGCAGTTCCCAGCCTGGAAACACCATATATTTT
NA	NA	TRBV10-1	TRBJ1-3	CASSESPGNTIYF	TGCGCCAGCAGTGAGTCGCCAGGAAACACCATATATTTT
once	NA	TRBV5-1	TRBJ1-5	CASSLAPSGNNQPQHF	TGCGCCAGCAGCTTGGCGCCTTCAGGGAACAATCAGCCCCAGCATTTT
NA	NA	TRBV6-5	TRBJ1-1	CASSYMSRAFF	TGTGCCAGCAGTTATATGAGTCGGGCTTTCTTT
NA	NA	TRBV11-2	TRBJ2-2	CASSLGQGGNTGELFF	TGTGCCAGCAGCTTGGGGCAGGGCGGGAACACCGGGGAGCTGTTTTTT
NA	TRBD1	TRBV6-5	TRBJ1-6	CATESGTAINSPLHF	TGTGCCACCGAAAGCGGGACAGCAATTAATTCACCCCTCCACTTT
NA	NA	TRBV12-3/TRBV12-4	TRBJ1-1	CASSLRGAPEAFF	TGTGCCAGCAGTTTACGGGGGGCGCCTGAAGCTTTCTTT
NA	NA	TRBV2	TRBJ2-2	CASRRKSDTGELFF	TGTGCCAGTCGGCGAAAGTCGGACACCGGGGAGCTGTTTTTT
NA	NA	TRBV24-1	TRBJ2-2	CATSDSRQGEAGELFF	TGTGCCACCAGTGATTCGAGGCAGGGTGAGGCAGGGGAGCTGTTTTTT
NA	NA	TRBV12-3/TRBV12-4	TRBJ1-1	CASGEADTEAFF	TGTGCCAGCGGAGAGGCGGACACTGAAGCTTTCTTT
NA	NA	TRBV25-1	TRBJ1-3	CASSEVTDPANTIYF	TGTGCCAGCAGTGAAGTGACCGATCCCGCAAACACCATATATTTT
NA	TRBD2	TRBV3-1/TRBV3-2	TRBJ2-5	CASSQDPSGGLKTQYF	TGTGCCAGCAGCCAAGATCCTAGCGGGGGGCTGAAGACCCAGTACTTC
NA	NA	TRBV5-1	TRBJ1-2	CASSSTTQSRYGYTF	TGCGCCAGCAGCTCTACCACACAGTCCCGATATGGCTACACCTTC
NA	NA	TRBV7-2	TRBJ1-6	CASSLVGRGNSPLHF	TGTGCCAGCAGCTTAGTGGGGAGAGGAAATTCACCCCTCCACTTT
NA	NA	TRBV6-4	TRBJ1-1	CASSERKGTEAFF	TGTGCCAGCAGTGAGAGGAAGGGTACTGAAGCTTTCTTT
NA	NA	TRBV19	TRBJ1-1	CASSITGGRLNTEAFF	TGTGCCAGTAGTATTACTGGGGGGAGACTAAACACTGAAGCTTTCTTT
NA	NA	TRBV18	TRBJ1-1	CASSVDIPSGEAFF	TGTGCCAGCTCAGTAGACATCCCGTCCGGTGAAGCTTTCTTT
NA	NA	TRBV5-6	TRBJ2-3	CASSQGSATDTQYF	TGTGCCAGCAGCCAAGGGTCTGCCACAGATACGCAGTATTTT
NA	NA	TRBV25-1	TRBJ2-7	CASSEPRQGGHEQYF	TGTGCCAGCAGTGAACCGCGGCAGGGAGGCCACGAGCAGTACTTC
NA	TRBD1	TRBV5-1	TRBJ1-3	CASSLGRGIGNTIYF	TGCGCCAGCAGCTTGGGCAGGGGGATTGGAAACACCATATATTTT
once	NA	TRBV3-1/TRBV3-2	TRBJ2-7	CASSLGGSGAYEQYF	TGTGCCAGCAGCCTAGGGGGCAGCGGGGCCTACGAGCAGTACTTC
NA	TRBD2	TRBV2	TRBJ2-3	CASSDGTSGDTQYF	TGTGCCAGCAGTGACGGGACTAGCGGAGATACGCAGTATTTT
NA	NA	TRBV3-1/TRBV3-2	TRBJ2-2	CASSQVTGRTNTGELFF	TGTGCCAGCAGCCAAGTTACAGGCCGTACGAACACCGGGGAGCTGTTTTTT
NA	NA	TRBV5-1	TRBJ2-1	CASSPGAGAHNEQFF	TGCGCCAGCAGCCCGGGGGCGGGGGCTCACAATGAGCAGTTCTTC
NA	TRBD1	TRBV7-6	TRBJ1-5	CASSFGTEINQPQHF	TGTGCCAGCAGCTTCGGGACAGAAATTAATCAGCCCCAGCATTTT
NA	TRBD1	TRBV12-5	TRBJ1-3	CASGQGTGFLNTIYF	TGTGCTAGTGGTCAAGGGACAGGGTTTTTAAACACCATATATTTT
NA	NA	TRBV20-1	TRBJ1-2	CSAFPTGGYTF	TGCAGTGCTTTCCCGACGGGAGGCTACACCTTC
NA	NA	TRBV12-5	TRBJ1-5	CASGLSLNQPQHF	TGTGCTAGTGGTTTGTCCCTCAATCAGCCCCAGCATTTT
NA	TRBD1	TRBV7-8	TRBJ2-5	CASSSGQGRETQYF	TGTGCCAGCAGCTCCGGACAGGGGCGAGAGACCCAGTACTTC
NA	NA	TRBV4-1	TRBJ1-2	CASSQGQGLAGTYGYTF	TGCGCCAGCAGCCAAGGGCAGGGTCTGGCAGGGACCTATGGCTACACCTTC
NA	NA	TRBV7-9	TRBJ1-3	CASTVGANSGNTIYF	TGTGCCAGCACCGTAGGAGCGAACTCTGGAAACACCATATATTTT